This T cell receptor beta chain stems from a study of T cell repertoires in ileal Crohn's disease. The V and J ends lost 6 bases and 2 bases, in that order; junction bases with no gene match: 1. The germline V gene has CDR1 MNHEY and CDR2 SVGAGI. This CDR3 comprises 13 residues. Generated by immunoSEQ multiplex PCR, the TCRdb table keeps only in-frame clones and is missing some. The table records over 4,500 clones, around 81% of them present only once. The chain combines TRBV6-5 with TRBJ1-3; TRBD1 aligns across 7 bases. The sample was ileal tissue. The sequence came from an adult with Crohn's disease. CDR3 in amino acids: CASRTGAGNTIYF. As DNA, the CDR3 is TGTGCCAGCAGAACAGGGGCTGGAAACACCATATATTTT.